This TCR beta chain comes out of a study of cytomegalovirus exposure and HLA in healthy donors. The overall study: Sequencing of about 179 million T cells in an earlier analysis found about 120 million unique TCR beta sequences. Overall study results and limits: Cytomegalovirus-associated status was assigned to roughly 160 TCR beta chains.

Note on this clone: Its antigen is undetermined.

The germline CDR1 and CDR2 sequences are KGHSH and LQKENI. With V trimmed by 10 bases and J by 5 bases, 15 bases remained unmatched. This CDR3 spans 16 amino acids. The PCR made use of 60 Vbeta and 13 Jbeta primers. Repertoires were generated with immunoSEQ multiplex PCR, while TCRdb's copy carries only in-frame clones and drops some. The data hold some 130,000 clones, with approximately 70% observed a single time. The specimen sequenced was PBMCs. The TCR sequence derives from a human donor in good health. This chain connects TRBV18 to TRBJ2-1; the match to TRBD2 covers 9 bases. Here the CDR3 reads CATAHLRPSGDNEQFF. CDR3 nucleotides: TGTGCCACAGCTCACCTTCGTCCTAGCGGGGACAATGAGCAGTTCTTC.